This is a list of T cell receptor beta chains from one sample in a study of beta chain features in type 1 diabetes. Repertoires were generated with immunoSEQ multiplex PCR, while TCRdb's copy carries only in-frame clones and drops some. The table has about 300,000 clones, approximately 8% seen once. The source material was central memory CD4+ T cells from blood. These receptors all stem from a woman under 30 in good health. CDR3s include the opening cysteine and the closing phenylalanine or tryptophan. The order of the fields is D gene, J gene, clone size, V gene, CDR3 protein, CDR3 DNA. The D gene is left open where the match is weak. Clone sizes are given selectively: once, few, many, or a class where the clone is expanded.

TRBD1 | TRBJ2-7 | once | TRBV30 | CAWTDRAYEQYF | TGTGCCTGGACGGACAGGGCCTACGAGCAGTACTTC
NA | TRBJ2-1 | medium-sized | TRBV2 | CASSEAGSHGFYNEQFF | TGTGCCAGCAGTGAAGCGGGGTCCCATGGCTTCTACAATGAGCAGTTCTTC
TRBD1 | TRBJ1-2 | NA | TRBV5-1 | CASSSITGEGYTF | TGCGCCAGCAGCTCTATCACAGGGGAGGGCTACACCTTC
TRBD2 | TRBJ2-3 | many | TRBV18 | CASSPPSGVTDTQYF | TGTGCCAGCTCACCACCGAGCGGGGTCACAGATACGCAGTATTTT
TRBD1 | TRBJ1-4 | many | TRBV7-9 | CASSLTGGNEKLFF | TGTGCCAGCAGTTTGACAGGGGGAAATGAAAAACTGTTTTTT
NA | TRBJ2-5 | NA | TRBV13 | CASSPRGYQETQYF | TGTGCCAGCAGCCCCCGGGGGTACCAAGAGACCCAGTACTTC
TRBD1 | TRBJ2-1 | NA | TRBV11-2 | CASTHGQGWDNEQFF | TGTGCCAGTACCCACGGACAGGGCTGGGACAATGAGCAGTTCTTC
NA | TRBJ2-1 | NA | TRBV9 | CASSAVGRVYNEQFF | TGTGCCAGCAGCGCCGTTGGGCGGGTATACAATGAGCAGTTCTTC
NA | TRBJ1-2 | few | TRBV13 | CASSWTGGLHGYTF | TGTGCCAGCAGCTGGACCGGGGGGCTCCATGGCTACACCTTC
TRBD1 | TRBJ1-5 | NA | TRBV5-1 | CASSQGTGGQPQHF | TGCGCCAGCAGCCAGGGGACAGGGGGTCAGCCCCAGCATTTT
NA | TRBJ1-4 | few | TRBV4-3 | CASSLRWAAEKLFF | TGCGCCAGCAGCCTCCGGTGGGCCGCTGAAAAACTGTTTTTT
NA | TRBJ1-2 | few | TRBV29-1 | CSVAKSGDYGYTF | TGCAGCGTTGCCAAAAGCGGGGACTATGGCTACACCTTC
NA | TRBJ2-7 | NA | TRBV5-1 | CASSSSYEQYF | TGCGCCAGCAGCTCGAGCTACGAGCAGTACTTC
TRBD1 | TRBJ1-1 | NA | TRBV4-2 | CASSQVLDRVNTEAFF | TGTGCCAGCAGCCAGGTCCTAGACAGGGTGAACACTGAAGCTTTCTTT
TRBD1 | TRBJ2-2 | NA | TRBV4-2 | CASSPKAGQARGSFVAGELFF | TGTGCCAGCAGCCCTAAGGCGGGACAGGCGAGGGGATCCTTCGTCGCCGGGGAGCTGTTTTTT
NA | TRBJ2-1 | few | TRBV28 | CASSSGVPYNEQFF | TGTGCCAGCAGTTCAGGGGTCCCCTACAATGAGCAGTTCTTC
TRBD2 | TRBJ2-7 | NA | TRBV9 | CASSVEASGPYEQYF | TGTGCCAGCAGCGTAGAAGCTAGCGGGCCCTACGAGCAGTACTTC
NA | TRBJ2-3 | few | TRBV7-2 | CASSPDRDATDTQYF | TGTGCCAGCAGCCCCGACCGGGACGCCACAGATACGCAGTATTTT
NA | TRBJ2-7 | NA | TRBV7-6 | CASSLVVGREQYF | TGTGCCAGCAGCTTAGTGGTGGGGAGGGAGCAGTACTTC
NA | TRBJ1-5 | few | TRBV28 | CASSFRRGVQPQHF | TGTGCCAGCAGTTTTCGCCGGGGCGTTCAGCCCCAGCATTTT
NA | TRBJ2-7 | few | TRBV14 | CASSQALMTYYEQYF | TGTGCCAGCAGCCAAGCTCTTATGACATACTACGAGCAGTACTTC
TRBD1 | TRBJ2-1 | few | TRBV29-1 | CSETGGLSNEQFF | TGCAGCGAAACAGGGGGACTGAGCAATGAGCAGTTCTTC
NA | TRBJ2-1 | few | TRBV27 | CASSWGRGPSLNEQFF | TGTGCCAGCAGTTGGGGGCGGGGCCCTTCGCTGAATGAGCAGTTCTTC
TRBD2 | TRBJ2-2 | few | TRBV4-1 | CASSPVERGGDTGELFF | TGCGCCAGCAGCCCAGTGGAGCGGGGGGGAGACACCGGGGAGCTGTTTTTT
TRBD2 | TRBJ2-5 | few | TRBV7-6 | CASSHGLAGLQETQYF | TGTGCCAGCAGCCACGGACTAGCGGGGCTCCAAGAGACCCAGTACTTC
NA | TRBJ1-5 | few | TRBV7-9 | CASSLAGGNQPQHF | TGTGCCAGCAGCTTAGCGGGGGGTAATCAGCCCCAGCATTTT
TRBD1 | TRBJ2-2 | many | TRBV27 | CASSLSGQVNTGELFF | TGTGCCAGCAGTTTGTCGGGACAGGTGAACACCGGGGAGCTGTTTTTT
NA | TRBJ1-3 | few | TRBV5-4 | CASSHWGNTIYF | TGTGCCAGCAGCCACTGGGGAAACACCATATATTTT
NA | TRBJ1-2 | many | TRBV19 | CASSRDPYGYTF | TGTGCCAGTAGTCGGGACCCCTATGGCTACACCTTC
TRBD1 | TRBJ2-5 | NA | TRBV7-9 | CASSSRTGAETQYF | TGTGCCAGCAGCTCCAGGACAGGGGCAGAGACCCAGTACTTC
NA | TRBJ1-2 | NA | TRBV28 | CASSITGYGYTF | TGTGCCAGCAGTATTACAGGCTATGGCTACACCTTC
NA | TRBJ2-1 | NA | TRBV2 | CASRDAWVYNEQFF | TGTGCCAGCAGGGACGCCTGGGTATACAATGAGCAGTTCTTC
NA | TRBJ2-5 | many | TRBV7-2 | CASSFAGEETQYF | TGTGCCAGCAGCTTCGCGGGCGAAGAGACCCAGTACTTC
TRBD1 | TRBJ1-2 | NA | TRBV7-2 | CASSPDRAYGYTF | TGTGCCAGCAGCCCGGACAGGGCTTATGGCTACACCTTC